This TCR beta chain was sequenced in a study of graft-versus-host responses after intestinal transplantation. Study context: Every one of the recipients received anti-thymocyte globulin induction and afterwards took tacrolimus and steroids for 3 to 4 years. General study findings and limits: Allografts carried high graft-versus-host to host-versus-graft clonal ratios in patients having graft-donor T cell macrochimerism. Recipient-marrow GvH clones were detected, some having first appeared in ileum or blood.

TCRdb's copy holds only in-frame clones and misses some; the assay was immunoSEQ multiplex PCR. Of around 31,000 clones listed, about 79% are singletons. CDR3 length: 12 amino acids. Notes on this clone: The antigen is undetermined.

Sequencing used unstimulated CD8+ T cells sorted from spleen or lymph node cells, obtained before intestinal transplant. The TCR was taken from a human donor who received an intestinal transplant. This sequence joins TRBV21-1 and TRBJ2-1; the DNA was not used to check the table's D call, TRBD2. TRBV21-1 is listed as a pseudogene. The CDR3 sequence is CASMTGYDEQFF. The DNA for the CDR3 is TGTGCCAGCATGACGGGATATGATGAGCAGTTCTTC.